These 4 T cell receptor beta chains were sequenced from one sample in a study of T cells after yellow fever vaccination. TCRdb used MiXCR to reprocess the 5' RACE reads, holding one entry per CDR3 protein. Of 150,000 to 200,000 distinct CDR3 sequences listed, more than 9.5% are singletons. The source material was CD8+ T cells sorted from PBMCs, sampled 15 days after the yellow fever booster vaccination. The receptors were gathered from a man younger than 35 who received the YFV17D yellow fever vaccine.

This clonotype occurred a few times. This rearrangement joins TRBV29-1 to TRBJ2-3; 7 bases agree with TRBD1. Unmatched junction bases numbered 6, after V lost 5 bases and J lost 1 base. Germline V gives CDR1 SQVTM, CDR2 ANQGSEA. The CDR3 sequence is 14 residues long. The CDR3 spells CSVTGEPRTDTQYF. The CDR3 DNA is TGCAGCGTTACAGGGGAGCCCCGCACAGATACGCAGTATTTT.

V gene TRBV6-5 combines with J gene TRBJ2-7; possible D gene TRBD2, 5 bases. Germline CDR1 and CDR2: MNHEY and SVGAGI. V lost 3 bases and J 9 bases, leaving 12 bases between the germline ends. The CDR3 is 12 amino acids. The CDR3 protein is CASSYPGRGQYF. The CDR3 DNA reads TGTGCCAGCAGTTATCCCGGTCGGGGGCAGTACTTC.

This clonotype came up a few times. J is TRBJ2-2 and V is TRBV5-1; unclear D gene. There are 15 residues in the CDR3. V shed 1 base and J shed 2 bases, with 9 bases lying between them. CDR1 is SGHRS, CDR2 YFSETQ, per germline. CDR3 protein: CASSLLQPNTGELFF. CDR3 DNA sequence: TGCGCCAGCAGCTTGTTACAACCAAACACCGGGGAGCTGTTTTTT.

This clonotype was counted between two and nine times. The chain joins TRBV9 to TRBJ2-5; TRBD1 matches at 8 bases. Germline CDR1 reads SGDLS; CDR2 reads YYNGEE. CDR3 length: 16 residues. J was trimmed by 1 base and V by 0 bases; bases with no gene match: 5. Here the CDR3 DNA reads TGTGCCAGCAGCGTAGAGGACAGGGCCCCCCAAGAGACCCAGTACTTC. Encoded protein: CASSVEDRAPQETQYF. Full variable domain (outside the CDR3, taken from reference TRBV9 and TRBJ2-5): DSGVTQTPKHLITATGQRVTLRCSPRSGDLSVYWYQQSLDQGLQFLIQYYNGEERAKGNILERFSAQQFPDLHSELNLSSLELGDSALYFCASSVEDRAPQETQYFGPGTRLLVL.